The next 7 T cell receptor beta chains were all read from a single sample in a study of blood T cell repertoires in COVID-19. TCRdb keeps only in-frame clones here, not all; method: immunoSEQ multiplex PCR. The sample shows 200,000 to 250,000 clones, about four fifths of them seen only once. Sequencing used PBMCs or T cells enriched from blood (not recorded which). Receptor source: a woman in her forties who had recovered from COVID-19.

V usage is TRBV11-2 and J usage is TRBJ1-1; possibly TRBD1 for D (5 bases). The germline CDR1 and CDR2 sequences are SGHAT and FQNNGV. V lost 3 bases, J lost 3 bases, and 11 bases lay in between. This CDR3 region has 14 residues. The CDR3 here is CASSFQGADTEAFF. CDR3 DNA: TGTGCCAGCAGCTTCCAGGGCGCGGACACTGAAGCTTTCTTT.

The rearrangement joins TRBV6-5 to TRBJ2-1; TRBD2 aligns across 10 bases. V shed 8 bases, J shed 9 bases, and the junction held 10 bases outside the gene matches. CDR3 length: 14 amino acids. Germline V gives CDR1 MNHEY, CDR2 SVGAGI. CDR3 nucleotides: TGTGCCAGCGGCCCCCTAGCGGGAGAGACTGAGCAGTTCTTC. Its translation: CASGPLAGETEQFF.

The chain uses TRBV10-2 and TRBJ2-3; D is undetermined. V lost 6 bases and J lost 5, with 15 bases in between. The CDR3 spans 14 residues. Germline CDR1 is WSHSY and CDR2 is SAAADI. This chain's CDR3 is CASSVQYLGDTQYF. The CDR3 region has the DNA TGCGCCAGCAGCGTACAATATCTTGGAGATACGCAGTATTTT.

The V call is TRBV12-3 or TRBV12-4, the J call TRBJ1-1; D is undetermined. V gave up 5 bases and J gave up 1 base, with 8 bases separating them. CDR3 size: 13 residues. CDR3 nucleotide sequence: TGTGCCAGCAGTGTAGGGAGGAACACTGAAGCTTTCTTT. It codes for CASSVGRNTEAFF.

The table lists this clone with a count of one. The gene calls are TRBV9 and TRBJ2-7, with TRBD2 matching over 7 bases. The CDR3 totals 14 residues. Germline lookup yields CDR1 SGDLS and CDR2 YYNGEE. The V segment lost 3 bases and the J segment 2 bases; nucleotides outside the gene matches: 5. The CDR3, as DNA: TGTGCCAGCAGCGGCGGGACTACTACCTACGAGCAGTACTTC. It codes for CASSGGTTTYEQYF.

V is TRBV3-1 (or the pseudogene TRBV3-2) and J is TRBJ2-5, with a weak D call TRBD2 (5 bases). Germline CDR1 LGHDT, CDR2 YNNKEL (reference sequence). This CDR3 contains 12 residues. V lost 0 bases and J 7 bases, leaving 6 bases between the germline ends. The CDR3 region is CASSQDEGTQYF. The DNA of the CDR3 is TGTGCCAGCAGCCAAGATGAGGGGACCCAGTACTTC.

The chain has TRBV12-3 or TRBV12-4 and TRBJ1-2; D may be TRBD1 (6 bases). The length of the CDR3 is 12 residues. Between the trimmed V and J ends, which lost 8 bases and 3 bases, there was a span of 10 bases. The CDR3 DNA follows: TGTGCCAGCCTCAGGGGATACTATGGCTACACCTTC. Translated: CASLRGYYGYTF.